The 12 T cell receptor beta chains given below trace back to one sample, sequenced in a study of OX40 agonist ivuxolimab in advanced cancers. Generated by immunoSEQ multiplex PCR, the TCRdb table keeps only in-frame clones and is missing some. The profile shows 75,000 to 95,000 clones, approximately 89% of them singletons. The material was CD4+ or CD8+ T cells sorted from blood, obtained in a trial of the OX40 agonist ivuxolimab. The receptors shown here come from an adult with an advanced solid tumor such as melanoma, head and neck, liver or kidney cancer.

The chain recombines TRBV28 with TRBJ1-2, with 7 nucleotides matching TRBD1. Germline-derived CDR1 and CDR2 are MDHEN and SYDVKM. Trimming took 1 base from V and 7 from J; bases not matched to a gene: 6. The CDR3 consists of 14 residues. CDR3 sequence: CASSLFTGVVGYTF. For the CDR3, the DNA is TGTGCCAGCAGTTTATTTACAGGGGTAGTTGGCTACACCTTC.

The rearrangement joins TRBV10-3 to TRBJ1-2; 9 bases map to TRBD1. The CDR3 length is 15 residues. Trimming took 3 bases from V and 8 from J; bases not matched to a gene: 10. CDR1 ENHRY and CDR2 SYGVKD come from the germline V gene. The CDR3 sequence: CAISDWDREVGGYTF. Written as DNA, the CDR3 is TGTGCCATCAGTGATTGGGACAGGGAAGTTGGAGGCTACACCTTC.

V usage is TRBV6-1 and J usage is TRBJ2-5; D is uncertain. CDR1 and CDR2 from the germline V gene are MNHNS and SASEGT. V was clipped by 6 bases and J by 5 bases, with 13 bases between them. This CDR3 spans 13 amino acids. The CDR3 reads CASRQHPSETQYF. The CDR3 bases are TGTGCCAGCAGGCAGCATCCATCGGAGACCCAGTACTTC.

This clone has only a few counts. This rearrangement joins TRBV29-1 to TRBJ1-1; TRBD1 matches at 7 bases. Germline loops: CDR1 SQVTM, CDR2 ANQGSEA. After removal of 7 bases from V and 0 bases from J, the junction contained 8 bases not matched to a gene. CDR3 size: 14 residues. The CDR3 bases are TGCAGCGGCCGGGACAGATATATGAACACTGAAGCTTTCTTT. It translates to CSGRDRYMNTEAFF.

The rearrangement joins TRBV5-1 to TRBJ2-5, with 15 bases aligning to TRBD2. The CDR3 is made up of 15 amino acids. Germline values: CDR1 SGHRS, CDR2 YFSETQ. The ends lost 4 bases at V and 5 bases at J; junction bases unmatched: 3. The CDR3 coding sequence is TGCGCCAGCAGCGGGGGGACTAGCGGGAGGGAGACCCAGTACTTC. It specifies CASSGGTSGRETQYF.

The V gene is TRBV5-1, the J gene TRBJ1-1; 9 bases fit TRBD1. This CDR3 has 16 amino acids. Germline CDR1 SGHRS, CDR2 YFSETQ. Trimming took 3 bases from V and 0 from J; bases not matched to a gene: 6. This chain's CDR3 is CASSYRQGVMNTEAFF. The DNA of the CDR3 is TGCGCCAGCAGCTACAGACAGGGGGTAATGAACACTGAAGCTTTCTTT.

On this clone itself: Additional DNA sequences in this sample encode the identical CDR3. This chain links TRBV7-9 with TRBJ2-5; a weak D match, TRBD1 (6 bases). The CDR3 loop spans 13 amino acids. Germline V gene data show CDR1 as SEHNR and CDR2 as FQNEAQ (reference sequence). Deletions cut 0 bases from V and 5 bases from J, with 7 bases between. This CDR3 reads CASSLAGGETQYF. In DNA, the CDR3 is TGTGCCAGCAGCTTAGCAGGGGGTGAGACCCAGTACTTC.

CDR3 loop: CASSLGDRVGTGELFF. The CDR3 DNA follows: TGTGCCAGCAGCTTAGGGGACAGGGTGGGCACCGGGGAGCTGTTTTTT. V gene TRBV7-8 combines with J gene TRBJ2-2; 9 positions match TRBD1. The germline V gene has CDR1 SGHVS and CDR2 FQNEAQ. V lost 1 base, J lost 4 bases, and 4 bases stayed unmatched. The CDR3 totals 16 residues.

The rearrangement uses TRBV28 and TRBJ1-2, with 11 positions matching TRBD1. In germline, CDR1 is MDHEN, CDR2 SYDVKM. Trimming took 4 bases from V and 8 from J; bases not matched to a gene: 12. This CDR3 comprises 16 residues. The CDR3 sequence: CASSSTSGTGGGGYTF. In DNA form, the CDR3 reads TGTGCCAGCAGTTCTACCTCCGGGACAGGGGGTGGAGGCTACACCTTC.

This chain links TRBV7-9 with TRBJ2-5, with D possibly matching TRBD2 (5 bases). The CDR3 covers 15 residues. The germline V gene has CDR1 SEHNR and CDR2 FQNEAQ (reference sequence). V lost 5 bases to trimming and J lost 7 bases, with 20 bases between them. The CDR3: CASSPPFRLGGTQYF. DNA for the CDR3: TGTGCCAGCAGCCCTCCGTTCCGGCTAGGAGGGACCCAGTACTTC.

This clone turned up a few times. The gene calls are TRBV6-6 and TRBJ2-2; a weak D match, TRBD2 (6 bases). Germline V CDR1 and CDR2: MNHNY, SVGAGI (reference sequence). The CDR3 totals 16 residues. With 0 bases removed from V and 4 bases from J, the gap between germline ends came to 12 bases. This chain's CDR3 is CASSYSSGVGTGELFF. The CDR3 DNA sequence: TGTGCCAGCAGTTACTCATCGGGGGTCGGCACCGGGGAGCTGTTTTTT.

CDR3 in DNA: TGTGCCAGCCGCGCAAGCCCGGAGGGGATTCACGAGCAGTACGTC. This encodes CASRASPEGIHEQYV. V gene TRBV25-1 combines with J gene TRBJ2-7; tentatively, D is TRBD2 (6 bases). Germline values: CDR1 MGHDK, CDR2 SYGVNS. The CDR3 runs to 15 residues. The V end lost 8 bases, the J end lost 5 bases, and 22 bases lay between the germline ends.